This is a list of T cell receptor beta chains from one sample in a study of T cell responses to AZD1222 COVID-19 vaccine. The table came from immunoSEQ multiplex PCR; TCRdb's copy has only in-frame clones and leaves some out. The sample yields about 110,000 clones, roughly 85% seen once. The sample here was peripheral blood, taken on day 0 of AZD1222 vaccination. These TCRs come from an adult in good health. CDR3s leave out the opening cysteine and the closing phenylalanine or tryptophan.

CDR3aa: ASSTRLYLPGLRGDRVEKLF
v_gene: TRBV9

CDR3aa: ATSLAGGDTQY
v_gene: TRBV19

CDR3aa: ASSPEQGFGEPQH
v_gene: TRBV5-1

CDR3aa: ASSPPVADTQY
v_gene: TRBV27

CDR3aa: ASSTQTAPSSGNTIY
v_gene: TRBV28

CDR3aa: ASSAVGGGLNEQF
v_gene: TRBV6-4

CDR3aa: ASSKQGAQNSPLH
v_gene: TRBV5-8

CDR3aa: AGSGTENTGELF
v_gene: TRBV6-6

CDR3aa: ASSLSGGQAGYT
v_gene: TRBV6-5

CDR3aa: SVEDHDVPTDTQY
v_gene: TRBV29-1